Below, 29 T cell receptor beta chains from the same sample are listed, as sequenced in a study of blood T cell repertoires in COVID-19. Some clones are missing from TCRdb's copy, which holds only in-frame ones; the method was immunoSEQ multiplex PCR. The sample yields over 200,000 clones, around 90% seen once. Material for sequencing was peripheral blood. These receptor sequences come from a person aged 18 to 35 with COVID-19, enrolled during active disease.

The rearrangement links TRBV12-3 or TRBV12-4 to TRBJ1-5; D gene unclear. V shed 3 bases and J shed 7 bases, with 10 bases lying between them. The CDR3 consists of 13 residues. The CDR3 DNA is TGTGCCAGCAGTTTGGAGGGTTGGCAGCCCCAGCATTTT. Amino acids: CASSLEGWQPQHF.

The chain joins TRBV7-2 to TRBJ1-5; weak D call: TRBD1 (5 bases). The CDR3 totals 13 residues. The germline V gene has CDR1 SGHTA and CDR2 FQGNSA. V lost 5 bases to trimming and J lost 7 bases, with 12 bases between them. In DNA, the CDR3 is TGTGCCAGCAGCATACGCAGGGAACAGCCCCAGCATTTT. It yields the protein CASSIRREQPQHF.

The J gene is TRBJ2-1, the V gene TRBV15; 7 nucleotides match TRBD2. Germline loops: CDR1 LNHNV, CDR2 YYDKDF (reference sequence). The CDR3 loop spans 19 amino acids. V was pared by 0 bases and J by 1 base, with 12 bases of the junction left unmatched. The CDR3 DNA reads TGTGCCACCAGCAGAGATCTCTGGCTGGCTAGCGGTTCCTACAATGAGCAGTTCTTC. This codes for CATSRDLWLASGSYNEQFF.

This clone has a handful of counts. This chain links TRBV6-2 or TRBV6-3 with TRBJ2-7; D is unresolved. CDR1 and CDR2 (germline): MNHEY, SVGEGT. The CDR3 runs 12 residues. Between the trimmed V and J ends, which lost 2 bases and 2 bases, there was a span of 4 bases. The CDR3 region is CASSYRAYEQYF. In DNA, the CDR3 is TGTGCCAGCAGTTACCGAGCCTACGAGCAGTACTTC.

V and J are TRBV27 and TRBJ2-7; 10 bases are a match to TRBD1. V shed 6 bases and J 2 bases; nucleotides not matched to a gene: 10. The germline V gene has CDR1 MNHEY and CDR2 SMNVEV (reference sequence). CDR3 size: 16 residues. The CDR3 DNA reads TGTGCCAGCAGCCATTACCGGGACAGGGGCGCCTACGAGCAGTACTTC. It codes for CASSHYRDRGAYEQYF.

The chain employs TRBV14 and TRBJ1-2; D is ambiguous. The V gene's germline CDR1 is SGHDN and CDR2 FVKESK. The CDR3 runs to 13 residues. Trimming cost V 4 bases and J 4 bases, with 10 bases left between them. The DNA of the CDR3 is TGTGCCAGCAGCCTTGGCGGCGCCTATGGCTACACCTTC. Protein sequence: CASSLGGAYGYTF.

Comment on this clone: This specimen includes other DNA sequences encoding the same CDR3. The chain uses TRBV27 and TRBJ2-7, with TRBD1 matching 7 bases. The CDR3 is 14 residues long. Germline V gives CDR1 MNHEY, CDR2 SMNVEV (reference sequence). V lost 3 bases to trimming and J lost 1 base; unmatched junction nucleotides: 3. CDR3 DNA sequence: TGTGCCAGCAGTTTTGACAGGGCATCCTACGAGCAGTACTTC. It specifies CASSFDRASYEQYF.

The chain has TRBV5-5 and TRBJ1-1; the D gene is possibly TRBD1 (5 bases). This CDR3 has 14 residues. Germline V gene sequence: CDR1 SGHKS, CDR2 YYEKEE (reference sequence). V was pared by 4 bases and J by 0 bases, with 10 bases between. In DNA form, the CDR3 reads TGTGCCAGCAGCACTGACAGCATGAACACTGAAGCTTTCTTT. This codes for CASSTDSMNTEAFF.

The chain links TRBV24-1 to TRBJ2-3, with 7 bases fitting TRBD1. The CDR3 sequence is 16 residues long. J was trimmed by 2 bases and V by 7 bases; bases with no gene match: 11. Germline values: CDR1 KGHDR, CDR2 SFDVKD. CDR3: CATSDDRASNTDTQYF. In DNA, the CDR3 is TGTGCCACCAGCGATGACAGGGCGTCAAACACAGATACGCAGTATTTT.

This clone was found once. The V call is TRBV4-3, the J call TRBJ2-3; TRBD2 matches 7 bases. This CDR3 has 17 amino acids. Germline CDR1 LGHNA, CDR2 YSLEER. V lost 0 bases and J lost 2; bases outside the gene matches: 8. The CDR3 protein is CASSQDGWLAVTDTQYF. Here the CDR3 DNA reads TGCGCCAGCAGCCAAGATGGATGGCTAGCGGTCACAGATACGCAGTATTTT.

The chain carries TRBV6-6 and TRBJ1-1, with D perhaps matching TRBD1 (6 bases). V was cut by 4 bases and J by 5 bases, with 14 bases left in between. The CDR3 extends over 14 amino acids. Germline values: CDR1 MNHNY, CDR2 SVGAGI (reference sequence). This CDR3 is CASSWGGRRTEAFF. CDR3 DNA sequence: TGTGCCAGCAGTTGGGGGGGGCGTAGGACTGAAGCTTTCTTT.

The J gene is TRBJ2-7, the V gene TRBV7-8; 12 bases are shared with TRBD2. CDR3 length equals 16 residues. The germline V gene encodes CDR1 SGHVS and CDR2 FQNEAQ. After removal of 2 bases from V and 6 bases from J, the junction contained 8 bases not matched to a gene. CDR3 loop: CASSLLLAGGISEQYF. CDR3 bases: TGTGCCAGCAGCTTATTACTAGCGGGAGGCATTTCCGAGCAGTACTTC.

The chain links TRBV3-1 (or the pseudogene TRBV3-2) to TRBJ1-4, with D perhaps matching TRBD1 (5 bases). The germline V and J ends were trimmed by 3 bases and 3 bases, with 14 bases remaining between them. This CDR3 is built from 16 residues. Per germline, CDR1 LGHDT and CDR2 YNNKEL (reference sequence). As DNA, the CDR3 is TGTGCCAGCAGCCAGGGGACGGGGAGGGCTAATGAAAAACTGTTTTTT. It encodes CASSQGTGRANEKLFF.

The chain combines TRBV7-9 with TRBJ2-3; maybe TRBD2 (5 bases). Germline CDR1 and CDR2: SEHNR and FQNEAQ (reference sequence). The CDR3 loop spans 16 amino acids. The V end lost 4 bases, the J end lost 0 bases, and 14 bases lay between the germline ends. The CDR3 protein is CASSSTDLLSTDTQYF. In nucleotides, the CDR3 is TGTGCCAGCAGCTCAACGGACTTGCTTAGCACAGATACGCAGTATTTT.

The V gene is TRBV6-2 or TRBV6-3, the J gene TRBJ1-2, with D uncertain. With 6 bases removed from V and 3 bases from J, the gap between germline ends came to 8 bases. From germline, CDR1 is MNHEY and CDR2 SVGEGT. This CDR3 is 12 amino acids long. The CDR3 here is CASSPRDYGYTF. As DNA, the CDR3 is TGTGCCAGCAGCCCTCGGGACTATGGCTACACCTTC.

In nucleotides, the CDR3 is TGTGCCAGCAGCGTAGGGGGAGGAGGGAACTACGAGCAGTACTTC. It codes for CASSVGGGGNYEQYF. This chain links TRBV9 with TRBJ2-7, with D perhaps TRBD2 (6 bases). CDR3 length equals 15 residues. The V gene's germline CDR1 is SGDLS and CDR2 YYNGEE. Trimming stripped 0 bases from V and 3 bases from J, with 13 bases between.

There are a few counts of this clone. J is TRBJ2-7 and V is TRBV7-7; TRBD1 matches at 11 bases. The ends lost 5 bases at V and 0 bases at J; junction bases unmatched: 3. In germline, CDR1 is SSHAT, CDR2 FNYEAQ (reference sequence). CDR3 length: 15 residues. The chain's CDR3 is CASSGGTGGSYEQYF. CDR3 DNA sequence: TGTGCCAGCAGCGGCGGGACAGGGGGCTCCTACGAGCAGTACTTC.

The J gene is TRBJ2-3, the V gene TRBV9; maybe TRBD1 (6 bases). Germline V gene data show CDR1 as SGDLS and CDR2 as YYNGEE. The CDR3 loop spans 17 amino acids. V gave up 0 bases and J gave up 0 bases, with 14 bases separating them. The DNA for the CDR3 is TGTGCCAGCAGCGTAGCTGGGCAGGGGACGAGCACAGATACGCAGTATTTT. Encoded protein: CASSVAGQGTSTDTQYF.

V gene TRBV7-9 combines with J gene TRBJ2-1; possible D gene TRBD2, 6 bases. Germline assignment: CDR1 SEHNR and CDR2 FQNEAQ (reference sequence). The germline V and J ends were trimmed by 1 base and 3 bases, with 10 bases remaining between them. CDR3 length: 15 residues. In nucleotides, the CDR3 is TGTGCCAGCAGCTTAGGGCAGGGAGGCTACAATGAGCAGTTCTTC. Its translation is CASSLGQGGYNEQFF. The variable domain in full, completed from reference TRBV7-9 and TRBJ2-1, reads DTGVSQNPRHKITKRGQNVTFRCDPISEHNRLYWYRQTLGQGPEFLTYFQNEAQLEKSRLLSDRFSAERPKGSFSTLEIQRTEQGDSAMYLCASSLGQGGYNEQFFGPGTRLTVL.

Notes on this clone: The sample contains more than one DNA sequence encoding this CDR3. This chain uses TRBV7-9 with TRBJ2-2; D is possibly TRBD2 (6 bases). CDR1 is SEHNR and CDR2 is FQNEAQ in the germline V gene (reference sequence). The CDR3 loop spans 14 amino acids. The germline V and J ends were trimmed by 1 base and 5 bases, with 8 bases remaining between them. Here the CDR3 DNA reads TGTGCCAGCAGCTTAGTCGCGGGGACCGGGGAGCTGTTTTTT. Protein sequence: CASSLVAGTGELFF. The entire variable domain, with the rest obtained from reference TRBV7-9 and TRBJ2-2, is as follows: DTGVSQNPRHKITKRGQNVTFRCDPISEHNRLYWYRQTLGQGPEFLTYFQNEAQLEKSRLLSDRFSAERPKGSFSTLEIQRTEQGDSAMYLCASSLVAGTGELFFGEGSRLTVL.

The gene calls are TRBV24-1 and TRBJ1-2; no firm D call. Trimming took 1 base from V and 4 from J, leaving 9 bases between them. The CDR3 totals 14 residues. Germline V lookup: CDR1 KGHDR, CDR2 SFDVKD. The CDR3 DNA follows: TGTGCCACCAGTGATTTTGGTATTAGCTATGGCTACACCTTC. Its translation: CATSDFGISYGYTF.

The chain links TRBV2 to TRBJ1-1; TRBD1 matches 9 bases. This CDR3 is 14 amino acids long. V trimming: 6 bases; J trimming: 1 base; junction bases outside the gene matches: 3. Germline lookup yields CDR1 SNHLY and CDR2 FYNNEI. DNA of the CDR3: TGTGCCAGCAGCCAGGACAGGGGGAACACTGAAGCTTTCTTT. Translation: CASSQDRGNTEAFF.

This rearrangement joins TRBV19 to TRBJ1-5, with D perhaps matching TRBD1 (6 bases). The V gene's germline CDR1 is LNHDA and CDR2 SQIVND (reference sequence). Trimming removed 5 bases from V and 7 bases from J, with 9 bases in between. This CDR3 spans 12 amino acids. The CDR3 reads CASSFQGQPQHF. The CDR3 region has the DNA TGTGCCAGTAGTTTTCAGGGGCAGCCCCAGCATTTT.

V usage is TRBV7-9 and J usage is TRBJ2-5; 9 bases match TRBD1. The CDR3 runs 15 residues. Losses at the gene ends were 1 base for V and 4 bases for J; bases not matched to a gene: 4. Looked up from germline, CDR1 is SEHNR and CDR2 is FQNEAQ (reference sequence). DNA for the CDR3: TGTGCCAGCAGCTTAGGAACAGGGGGCTTAGAGACCCAGTACTTC. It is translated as CASSLGTGGLETQYF.

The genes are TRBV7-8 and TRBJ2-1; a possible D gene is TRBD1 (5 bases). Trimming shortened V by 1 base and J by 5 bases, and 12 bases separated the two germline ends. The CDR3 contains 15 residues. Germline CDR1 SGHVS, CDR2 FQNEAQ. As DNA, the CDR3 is TGTGCCAGCAGCTTAGAGGCACCAGGGAACAATGAGCAGTTCTTC. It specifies CASSLEAPGNNEQFF.

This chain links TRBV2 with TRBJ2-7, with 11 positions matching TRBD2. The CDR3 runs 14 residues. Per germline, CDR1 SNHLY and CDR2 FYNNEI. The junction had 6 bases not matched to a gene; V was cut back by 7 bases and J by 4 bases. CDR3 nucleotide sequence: TGTGCCAGCACTCCGGGACTAGCGGAGTACGAGCAGTACTTC. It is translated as CASTPGLAEYEQYF.

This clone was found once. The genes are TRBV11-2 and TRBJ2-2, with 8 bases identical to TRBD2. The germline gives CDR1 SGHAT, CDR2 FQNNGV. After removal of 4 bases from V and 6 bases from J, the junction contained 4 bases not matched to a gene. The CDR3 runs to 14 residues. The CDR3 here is CASSSGLDPGELFF. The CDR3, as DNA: TGTGCCAGCAGCTCGGGACTAGACCCCGGGGAGCTGTTTTTT.

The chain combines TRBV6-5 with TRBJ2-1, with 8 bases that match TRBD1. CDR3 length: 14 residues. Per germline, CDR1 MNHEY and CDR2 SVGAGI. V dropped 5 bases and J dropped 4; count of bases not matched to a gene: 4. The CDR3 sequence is CASSTRGPYNEQFF. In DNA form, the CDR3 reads TGTGCCAGCAGTACCAGGGGGCCTTACAATGAGCAGTTCTTC.

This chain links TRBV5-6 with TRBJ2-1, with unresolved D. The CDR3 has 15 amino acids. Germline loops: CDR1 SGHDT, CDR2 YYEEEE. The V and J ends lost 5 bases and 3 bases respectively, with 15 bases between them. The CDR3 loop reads CASSPQGAFYNEQFF. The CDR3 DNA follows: TGTGCCAGCAGTCCCCAAGGAGCGTTCTACAATGAGCAGTTCTTC.